The 14 T cell receptor beta chains presented below share a single source sample, sequenced in a study of post-analysis software for immune sequencing data. What these receptors recognize is not known. Unique molecular identifiers tagged the TCR beta cDNA libraries. TCRdb called the PCR reads again in MiXCR, with one record for every CDR3 protein. The table lists about 540,000 distinct CDR3 sequences, around 36% of them singletons. Study-wide results and limits: There were five TRBV segments more frequent in patients than controls, and TRBV5-6, TRBV5-1 and TRBV20-1 were among them.

Sequencing was done on a sample of blood. These TCRs come from a girl aged 2 to 17 with multiple sclerosis.

The gene calls are TRBV5-1 and TRBJ2-1; the D gene could be TRBD1 or TRBD2 (6 bases each). Germline-derived CDR1 and CDR2 are SGHRS and YFSETQ. Trimming stripped 1 base from V and 2 bases from J, with 10 bases between. The CDR3 runs to 15 residues. The CDR3 reads CASSLHGGPYNEQFF. The CDR3 coding sequence is TGCGCCAGCAGCTTGCACGGGGGCCCCTACAATGAGCAGTTCTTC.

The chain combines TRBV20-1 with TRBJ2-5, with 10 positions matching TRBD2. The trim removed 0 bases at V and 2 bases at J, leaving 12 bases unmatched. Germline V CDR1 and CDR2: DFQATT, SNEGSKA (reference sequence). This CDR3 has 18 residues. The CDR3 nucleotides are TGCAGTGCTAGAGATCCGGCTAGCGGGGGTGACTCTCAAGAGACCCAGTACTTC. Translation: CSARDPASGGDSQETQYF.

CDR3 sequence: CAIGGGGDQETQYF. The CDR3 DNA reads as TGTGCCATCGGTGGCGGGGGGGACCAAGAGACCCAGTACTTC. The chain has TRBV10-3 and TRBJ2-5; 9 positions agree with TRBD2. The CDR3 has 14 amino acids. V dropped 8 bases and J dropped 0; count of bases not matched to a gene: 4. The germline V gene encodes CDR1 ENHRY and CDR2 SYGVKD.

The genes are TRBV20-1 and TRBJ2-4, with 9 bases aligning to TRBD2. The DNA end is a closer match to TRBJ2-7, so the J assignment may be wrong. CDR1 is DFQATT, CDR2 SNEGSKA, per germline (reference sequence). This CDR3 region has 15 residues. The CDR3 is CSARGSSGEWYEQYF. CDR3 in DNA: TGCAGTGCTAGGGGATCTAGCGGGGAGTGGTACGAGCAGTACTTC.

This chain links TRBV6-5 with TRBJ1-1; 7 bases line up with TRBD1. This CDR3 contains 17 residues. Trimming at V came to 0 bases and at J to 0 bases, leaving 7 bases not matched to a gene. Germline V gene lookup returns CDR1 MNHEY and CDR2 SVGAGI. The CDR3 region is CASSYSRDSNLNTEAFF. In DNA, the CDR3 is TGTGCCAGCAGTTACTCTCGGGACAGCAACCTGAACACTGAAGCTTTCTTT.

V usage is TRBV6-5 and J usage is TRBJ2-3, with 7 bases fitting TRBD2. Germline lookup yields CDR1 MNHEY and CDR2 SVGAGI. J gave up 5 bases and V 2 bases, and 10 bases lay outside the gene matches. The CDR3 totals 16 residues. The CDR3 spells CASSYDYWGEGDTQYF. In nucleotides, the CDR3 is TGTGCCAGCAGTTACGACTATTGGGGGGAGGGAGATACGCAGTATTTT.

At least ten counts were recorded for this clonotype. This chain connects TRBV3-1 to TRBJ2-5; TRBD2 matches 10 bases. Germline V CDR1 and CDR2: LGHDT, YNNKEL (reference sequence). V trimming: 4 bases; J trimming: 5 bases; junction bases outside the gene matches: 10. CDR3 length: 16 amino acids. The CDR3 reads CASSRWLAGGAETQYF. The CDR3 nucleotides are TGTGCCAGCAGCCGCTGGTTAGCGGGGGGAGCTGAGACCCAGTACTTC.

Only a few counts were recorded for this clonotype. This rearrangement joins TRBV25-1 to TRBJ1-4; perhaps TRBD1 as D (6 bases). The germline CDR1 and CDR2 sequences are MGHDK and SYGVNS. V was trimmed by 2 bases and J by 6 bases, leaving 13 bases between them. The CDR3 spans 15 residues. DNA of the CDR3: TGTGCCAGCAGTGAAAACAGGGCTTGGGATGAAAAACTGTTTTTT. This translates into CASSENRAWDEKLFF.

In its sample, this clonotype was seen many times. The gene calls are TRBV12-3 or TRBV12-4 and TRBJ1-2; TRBD1 agrees at 10 bases. V lost 5 bases, J lost 6 bases, and 12 bases stayed unmatched. The CDR3 length is 16 residues. The CDR3, as DNA: TGTGCCAGCAGTCCCGGGGGGACAGGGGATTATAATGGCTACACCTTC. As protein: CASSPGGTGDYNGYTF.

In this sample, this clonotype turned up many times. V usage is TRBV4-1 and J usage is TRBJ2-7; perhaps TRBD2 as D (6 bases). This CDR3 has 16 residues. Germline CDR1 is MGHRA and CDR2 is YSYEKL. Between the trimmed V and J ends, which lost 4 bases and 0 bases, there was a span of 16 bases. CDR3: CASSPQGGVSSYEQYF. The DNA for the CDR3 is TGCGCCAGCAGCCCGCAGGGCGGGGTAAGCTCCTACGAGCAGTACTTC.

The chain combines TRBV9 with TRBJ2-1; 13 bases align to TRBD2. J lost 8 bases, V lost 0 bases, and 5 bases had no gene match. This CDR3 comprises 16 residues. The germline gives CDR1 SGDLS, CDR2 YYNGEE. The CDR3 region has the DNA TGTGCCAGCAGCGTAGAGTGCGGGACTAGCGGGGATGAGCAGTTCTTC. Translating it yields CASSVECGTSGDEQFF.

This sequence joins TRBV20-1 and TRBJ2-7, with D perhaps matching TRBD2 (7 bases). This CDR3 comprises 16 residues. The germline V gene encodes CDR1 DFQATT and CDR2 SNEGSKA (reference sequence). Trimming cost V 1 base and J 7 bases, with 23 bases left between them. The DNA for the CDR3 is TGCAGTGCTAGAGGCGGCCGCGGGGGCTTTGTCGAGGAGCAGTACTTC. Protein: CSARGGRGGFVEEQYF.

This clonotype was counted once. V usage is TRBV5-4 and J usage is TRBJ2-2; 7 nucleotides align to TRBD2. CDR1 and CDR2 from the germline V gene are SGHNT and YYREEE (reference sequence). With 2 bases clipped from V and 1 base from J, the junction kept 5 bases outside the gene matches. The CDR3 loop spans 16 amino acids. The CDR3 DNA sequence: TGTGCCAGCAGCTTTTTGGCGGGGGTGAACACCGGGGAGCTGTTTTTT. Translating it yields CASSFLAGVNTGELFF.

This sequence joins TRBV4-2 and TRBJ2-7; the match to TRBD2 covers 11 bases. TRBJ2-5 explains the end of the DNA better; the J call may be wrong. Germline V gene data show CDR1 as LGHNA and CDR2 as YNFKEQ. The CDR3 runs 20 residues. The DNA for the CDR3 is TGTGCCAGCAGCCAAGATCGATCACTAGCGGGGGAGATACCTCTGGAGACCCAGTACTTC. Its translation: CASSQDRSLAGEIPLETQYF.